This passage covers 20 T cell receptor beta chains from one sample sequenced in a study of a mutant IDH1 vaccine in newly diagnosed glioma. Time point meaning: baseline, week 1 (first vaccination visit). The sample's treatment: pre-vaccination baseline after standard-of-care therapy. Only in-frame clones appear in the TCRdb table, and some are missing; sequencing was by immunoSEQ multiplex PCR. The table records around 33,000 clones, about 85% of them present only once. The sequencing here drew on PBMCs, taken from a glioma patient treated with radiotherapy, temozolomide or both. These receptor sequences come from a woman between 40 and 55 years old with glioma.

CDR3 DNA sequence: TGTGCCAGCAGGCCGGGGACAGGAGAAAAACTGTTTTTT. Encoded protein: CASRPGTGEKLFF. This chain uses TRBV2 with TRBJ1-4; 8 bases match TRBD1. This CDR3 region has 13 residues. Per germline, CDR1 SNHLY and CDR2 FYNNEI. The J segment lost 8 bases and the V segment lost 6 bases, leaving 5 bases of the junction unmatched.

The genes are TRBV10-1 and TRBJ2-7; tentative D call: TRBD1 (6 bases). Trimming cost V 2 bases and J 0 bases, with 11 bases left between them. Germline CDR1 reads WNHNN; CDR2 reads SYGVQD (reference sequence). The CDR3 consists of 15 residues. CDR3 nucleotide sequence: TGCGCCAGCAGTGAGGTTGGGGGCCTCTCCTACGAGCAGTACTTC. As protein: CASSEVGGLSYEQYF.

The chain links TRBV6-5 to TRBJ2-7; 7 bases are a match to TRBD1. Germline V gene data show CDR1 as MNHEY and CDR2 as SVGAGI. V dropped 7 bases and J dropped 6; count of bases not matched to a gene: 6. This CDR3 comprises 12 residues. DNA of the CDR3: TGTGCCAGCACAGACAGGGATCGCGAGCAGTACTTC. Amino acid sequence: CASTDRDREQYF.

The CDR3 is CASSIDRNYGYTF. CDR3 sequence (DNA): TGCGCCAGCAGCATCGACAGGAACTATGGCTACACCTTC. This chain connects TRBV4-1 to TRBJ1-2; TRBD1 is a possible D gene (6 bases). The V gene's germline CDR1 is MGHRA and CDR2 YSYEKL. CDR3 length: 13 residues. Trimming left V 5 bases short and J 2 bases short, with 9 bases between.

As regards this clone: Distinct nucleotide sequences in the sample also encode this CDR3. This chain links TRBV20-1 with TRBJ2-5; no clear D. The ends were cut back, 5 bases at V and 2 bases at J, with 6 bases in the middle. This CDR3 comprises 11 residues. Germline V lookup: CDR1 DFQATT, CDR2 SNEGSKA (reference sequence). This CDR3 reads CSARRQETQYF. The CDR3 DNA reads TGCAGTGCTCGAAGACAAGAGACCCAGTACTTC.

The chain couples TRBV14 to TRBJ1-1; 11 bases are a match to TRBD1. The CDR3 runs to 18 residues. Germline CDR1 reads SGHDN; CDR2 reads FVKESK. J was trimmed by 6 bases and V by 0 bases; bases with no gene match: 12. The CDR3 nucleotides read TGTGCCAGCAGCCAAGATTGGGGGGCGGGACAGGGGGGCGCTGAAGCTTTCTTT. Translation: CASSQDWGAGQGGAEAFF.

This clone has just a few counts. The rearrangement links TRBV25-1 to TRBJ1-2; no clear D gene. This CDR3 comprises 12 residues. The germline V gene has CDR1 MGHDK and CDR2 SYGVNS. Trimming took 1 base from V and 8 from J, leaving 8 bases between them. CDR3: CASSELVGGYTF. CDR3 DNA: TGTGCCAGCAGTGAATTAGTCGGGGGCTACACCTTC.

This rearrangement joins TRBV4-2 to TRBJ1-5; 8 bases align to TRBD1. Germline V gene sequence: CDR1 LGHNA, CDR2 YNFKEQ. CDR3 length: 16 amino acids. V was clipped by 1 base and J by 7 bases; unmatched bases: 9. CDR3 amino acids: CASSQGEGQGGQPQHF. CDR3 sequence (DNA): TGTGCCAGCAGCCAAGGAGAAGGACAGGGTGGACAGCCCCAGCATTTT.

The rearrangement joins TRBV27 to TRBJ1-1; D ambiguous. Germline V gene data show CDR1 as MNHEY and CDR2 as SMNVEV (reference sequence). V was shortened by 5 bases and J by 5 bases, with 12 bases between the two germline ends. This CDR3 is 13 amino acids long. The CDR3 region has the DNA TGTGCCAGCAGTCGCCAGGTGGATACTGAAGCTTTCTTT. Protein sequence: CASSRQVDTEAFF.

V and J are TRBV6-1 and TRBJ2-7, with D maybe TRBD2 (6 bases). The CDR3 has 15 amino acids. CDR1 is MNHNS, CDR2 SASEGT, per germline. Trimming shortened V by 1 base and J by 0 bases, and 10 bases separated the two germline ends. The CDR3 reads CASSEEGSGSYEQYF. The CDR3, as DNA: TGTGCCAGCAGTGAAGAGGGTAGCGGCTCCTACGAGCAGTACTTC.

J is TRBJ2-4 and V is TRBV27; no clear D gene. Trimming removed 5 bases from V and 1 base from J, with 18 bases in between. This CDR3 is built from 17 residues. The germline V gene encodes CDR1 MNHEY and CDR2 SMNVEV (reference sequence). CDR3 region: CASSHYPPEDAKNIQYF. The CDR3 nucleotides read TGTGCCAGCAGTCACTACCCCCCCGAAGACGCCAAAAACATTCAGTACTTC.

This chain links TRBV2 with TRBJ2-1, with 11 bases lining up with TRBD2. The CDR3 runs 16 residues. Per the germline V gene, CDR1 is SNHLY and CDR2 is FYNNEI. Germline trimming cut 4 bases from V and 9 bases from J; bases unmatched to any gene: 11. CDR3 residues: CASSAQLAGVSGEQFF. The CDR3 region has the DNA TGTGCCAGCAGTGCCCAACTAGCGGGAGTGTCGGGTGAGCAGTTCTTC.

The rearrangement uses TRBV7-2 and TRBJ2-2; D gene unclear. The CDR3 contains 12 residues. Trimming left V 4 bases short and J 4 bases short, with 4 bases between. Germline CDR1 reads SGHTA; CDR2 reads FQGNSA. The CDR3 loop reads CASSYTTGELFF. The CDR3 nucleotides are TGTGCCAGCAGCTACACCACCGGGGAGCTGTTTTTT.

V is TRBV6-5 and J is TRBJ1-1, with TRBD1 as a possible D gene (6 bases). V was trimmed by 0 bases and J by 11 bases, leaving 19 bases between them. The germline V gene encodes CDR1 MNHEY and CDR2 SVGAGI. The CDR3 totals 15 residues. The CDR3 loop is CASSYSMDGMGAAFF. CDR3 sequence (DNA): TGTGCCAGCAGTTACTCGATGGATGGGATGGGGGCGGCTTTCTTT.

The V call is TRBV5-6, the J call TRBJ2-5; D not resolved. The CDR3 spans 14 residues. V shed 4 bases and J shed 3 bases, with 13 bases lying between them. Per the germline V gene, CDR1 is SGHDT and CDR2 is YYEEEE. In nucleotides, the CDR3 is TGTGCCAGCAGCGGGGTTAGAGCTAAAGAGACCCAGTACTTC. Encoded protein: CASSGVRAKETQYF. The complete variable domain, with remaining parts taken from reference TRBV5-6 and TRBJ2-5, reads DAGVTQSPTHLIKTRGQQVTLRCSPKSGHDTVSWYQQALGQGPQFIFQYYEEEERQRGNFPDRFSGHQFPNYSSELNVNALLLGDSALYLCASSGVRAKETQYFGPGTRLLVL.

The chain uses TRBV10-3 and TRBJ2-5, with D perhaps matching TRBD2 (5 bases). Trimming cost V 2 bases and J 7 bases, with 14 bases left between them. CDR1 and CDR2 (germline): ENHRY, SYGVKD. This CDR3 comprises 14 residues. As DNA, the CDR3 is TGTGCCATCAGTGAGCCGGAGGATGGAGGGACCCAGTACTTC. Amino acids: CAISEPEDGGTQYF.

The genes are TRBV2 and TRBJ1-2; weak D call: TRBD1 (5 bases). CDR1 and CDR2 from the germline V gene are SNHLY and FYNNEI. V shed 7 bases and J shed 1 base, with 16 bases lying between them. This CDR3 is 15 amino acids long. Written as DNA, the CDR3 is TGTGCCAGCAAGCCAACGGGACGGATTAACTATGGCTACACCTTC. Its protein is CASKPTGRINYGYTF. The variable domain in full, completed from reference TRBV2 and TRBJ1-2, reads EPEVTQTPSHQVTQMGQEVILRCVPISNHLYFYWYRQILGQKVEFLVSFYNNEISEKSEIFDDQFSVERPDGSNFTLKIRSTKLEDSAMYFCASKPTGRINYGYTFGSGTRLTVV.

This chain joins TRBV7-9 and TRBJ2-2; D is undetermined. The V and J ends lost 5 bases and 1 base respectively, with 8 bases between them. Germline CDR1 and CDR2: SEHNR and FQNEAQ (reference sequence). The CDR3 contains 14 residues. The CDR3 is CASSPIGNTGELFF. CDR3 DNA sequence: TGTGCCAGCAGCCCCATAGGGAACACCGGGGAGCTGTTTTTT.

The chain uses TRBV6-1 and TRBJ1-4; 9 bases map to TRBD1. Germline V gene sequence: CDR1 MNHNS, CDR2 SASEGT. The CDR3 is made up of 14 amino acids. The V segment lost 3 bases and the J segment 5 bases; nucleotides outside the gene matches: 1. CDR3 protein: CASSDGTGNEKLFF. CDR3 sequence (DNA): TGTGCCAGCAGTGATGGGACAGGGAATGAAAAACTGTTTTTT.

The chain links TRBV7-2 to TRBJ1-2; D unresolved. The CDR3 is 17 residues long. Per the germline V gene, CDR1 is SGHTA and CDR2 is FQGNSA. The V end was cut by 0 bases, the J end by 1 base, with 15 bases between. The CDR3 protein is CASSLATTAVGNYGYTF. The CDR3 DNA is TGTGCCAGCAGCTTAGCGACCACAGCTGTAGGTAACTATGGCTACACCTTC.